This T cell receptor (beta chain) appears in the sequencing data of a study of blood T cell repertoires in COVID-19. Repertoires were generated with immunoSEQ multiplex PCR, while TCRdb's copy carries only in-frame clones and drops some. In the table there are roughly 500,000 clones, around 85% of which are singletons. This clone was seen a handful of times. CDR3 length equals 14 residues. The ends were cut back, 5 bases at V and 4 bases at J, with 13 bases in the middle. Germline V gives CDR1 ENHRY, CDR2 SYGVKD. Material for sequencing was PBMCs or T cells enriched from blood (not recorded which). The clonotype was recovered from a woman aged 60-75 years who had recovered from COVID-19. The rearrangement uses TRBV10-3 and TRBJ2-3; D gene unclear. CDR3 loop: CAISPLGGADTQYF. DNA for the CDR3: TGTGCCATCAGTCCTCTCGGTGGAGCAGATACGCAGTATTTT.